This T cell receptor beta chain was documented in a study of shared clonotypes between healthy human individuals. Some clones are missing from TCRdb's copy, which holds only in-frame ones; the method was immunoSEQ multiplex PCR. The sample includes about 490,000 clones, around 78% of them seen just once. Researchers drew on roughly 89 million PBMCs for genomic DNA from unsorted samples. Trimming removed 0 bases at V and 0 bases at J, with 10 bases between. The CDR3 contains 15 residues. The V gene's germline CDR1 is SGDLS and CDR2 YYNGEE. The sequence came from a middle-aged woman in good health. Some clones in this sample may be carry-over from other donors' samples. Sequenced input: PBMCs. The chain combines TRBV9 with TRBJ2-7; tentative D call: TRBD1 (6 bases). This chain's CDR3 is CASSVVGGSSYEQYF. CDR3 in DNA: TGTGCCAGCAGCGTAGTAGGGGGAAGCTCCTACGAGCAGTACTTC.